A single sample is the source of the 27 T cell receptor beta chains below, sequenced in a study of a mutant IDH1 vaccine in newly diagnosed glioma. The data were produced by immunoSEQ multiplex PCR, yet TCRdb's version contains in-frame clones alone and is incomplete. The table has some 61,000 clones, approximately 84% seen once. Specified time point: week 35, safety follow-up. Vaccination comprised doses that each held 300 ug of mutant IDH1 20-mer peptide, plus topical imiquimod. These receptors' antigens are unknown. Material: PBMCs, obtained from a glioma patient whose treatment included an IDH1 peptide vaccine. The receptors were sampled from a man aged 18 to 29 with glioma.

The chain recombines TRBV6-6 with TRBJ1-6; TRBD1 matches at 7 bases. The trim removed 6 bases at V and 8 bases at J, leaving 4 bases unmatched. CDR3 length: 13 residues. Germline CDR1 reads MNHNY; CDR2 reads SVGAGI (reference sequence). The chain's CDR3 is CASSLRGDSPLHF. CDR3 in DNA: TGTGCCAGCAGCCTCAGGGGGGATTCACCCCTCCACTTT.

This chain joins TRBV27 and TRBJ1-1; no definite D call. V was pared by 4 bases and J by 4 bases, with 13 bases between. Germline V lookup: CDR1 MNHEY, CDR2 SMNVEV (reference sequence). This CDR3 comprises 14 residues. The CDR3 region is CASSSTGWGTEAFF. The CDR3 DNA sequence: TGTGCCAGCAGTTCCACCGGGTGGGGCACTGAAGCTTTCTTT.

This clone appeared a few times. The chain employs TRBV5-4 and TRBJ2-3; D is ambiguous. Germline CDR1 and CDR2: SGHNT and YYREEE (reference sequence). This CDR3 region has 15 residues. V lost 2 bases and J 2 bases, leaving 12 bases between the germline ends. In nucleotides, the CDR3 is TGTGCCAGCAGCTTAGACGGCTACTCCACAGATACGCAGTATTTT. Translation gives CASSLDGYSTDTQYF.

This chain links TRBV19 with TRBJ2-5, with TRBD1 matching over 10 bases. CDR3 size: 21 residues. With V trimmed by 1 base and J by 2 bases, 19 bases remained unmatched. CDR1 is LNHDA and CDR2 is SQIVND in the germline V gene (reference sequence). Here the CDR3 DNA reads TGTGCCAGTAGTATAGGGTCCGGGACAGGGGACCTGGACCGTACACAAGAGACCCAGTACTTC. Its protein is CASSIGSGTGDLDRTQETQYF.

The genes are TRBV11-2 and TRBJ2-5, with TRBD2 identical over 9 bases. The CDR3 loop spans 17 amino acids. Germline CDR1 is SGHAT and CDR2 is FQNNGV. The J segment lost 2 bases and the V segment lost 4 bases, leaving 11 bases of the junction unmatched. CDR3 sequence (DNA): TGTGCCAGCAGCTCCCTGCGGGGAGCGGGAGGTCAAGAGACCCAGTACTTC. Translated, it gives CASSSLRGAGGQETQYF.

This clone was recorded a few times. The chain recombines TRBV10-3 with TRBJ1-1; possibly TRBD1 for D (5 bases). The V end lost 2 bases, the J end lost 3 bases, and 7 bases lay between the germline ends. CDR1 is ENHRY, CDR2 SYGVKD, per germline. The CDR3 sequence is 13 residues long. In DNA, the CDR3 is TGTGCCATCAGTGAGGGGGGTTACACTGAAGCTTTCTTT. Amino acids: CAISEGGYTEAFF.

J is TRBJ2-3 and V is TRBV29-1; D may be TRBD2 (7 bases). Germline lookup yields CDR1 SQVTM and CDR2 ANQGSEA. The germline V and J ends were trimmed by 5 bases and 1 base, with 19 bases remaining between them. The CDR3 consists of 16 residues. DNA for the CDR3: TGCAGCGTTTATTTGGGGGAGGGGGTAGGCACAGATACGCAGTATTTT. It specifies CSVYLGEGVGTDTQYF.

The V call is TRBV25-1, the J call TRBJ2-7; D uncertain. The CDR3 runs to 13 residues. The ends were cut back, 6 bases at V and 5 bases at J, with 14 bases in the middle. The germline V gene has CDR1 MGHDK and CDR2 SYGVNS. CDR3 DNA: TGTGCCAGCAGCCGAGAGTCCCTTAACGAGCAGTACTTC. Translating gives CASSRESLNEQYF.

V usage is TRBV7-9 and J usage is TRBJ2-3; 9 bases agree with TRBD2. This CDR3 is built from 15 residues. After removal of 7 bases from V and 1 base from J, the junction contained 6 bases not matched to a gene. Germline CDR1 reads SEHNR; CDR2 reads FQNEAQ (reference sequence). CDR3 coding DNA: TGTGCCAGCACCCTAGCTAGCGGGGGCACAGATACGCAGTATTTT. As protein: CASTLASGGTDTQYF.

The chain uses TRBV19 and TRBJ2-6, with D maybe TRBD1 (5 bases). This CDR3 spans 17 amino acids. Trimming removed 4 bases from V and 0 bases from J, with 13 bases in between. Germline V gene data show CDR1 as LNHDA and CDR2 as SQIVND (reference sequence). CDR3 nucleotides: TGTGCCAGTAGTAAACAGGAGTGGAGCTCTGGGGCCAACGTCCTGACTTTC. Translation: CASSKQEWSSGANVLTF.

CDR3 DNA sequence: TGTGCCAGCAGCTCACGGGACAGCCCCTACGAGCAGTACTTC. Translating gives CASSSRDSPYEQYF. This sequence joins TRBV7-9 and TRBJ2-7; 7 bases are a match to TRBD1. The CDR3 consists of 14 residues. In germline, CDR1 is SEHNR, CDR2 FQNEAQ (reference sequence). V dropped 4 bases and J dropped 2; count of bases not matched to a gene: 5.

The chain combines TRBV7-6 with TRBJ1-1; D is unresolved. The ends were cut back, 0 bases at V and 1 base at J, with 6 bases in the middle. The germline V gene has CDR1 SGHVS and CDR2 FNYEAQ. The CDR3 covers 14 residues. Here the CDR3 reads CASSLARGNTEAFF. The CDR3 nucleotides are TGTGCCAGCAGCTTAGCCCGGGGGAACACTGAAGCTTTCTTT.

The gene calls are TRBV7-9 and TRBJ2-6, with D perhaps matching TRBD2 (5 bases). The V gene's germline CDR1 is SEHNR and CDR2 FQNEAQ (reference sequence). CDR3 length: 15 residues. CDR3 in DNA: TGTGGACTAATGGAGGAGCGCTCTGGGGCCAACGTCCTGACTTTC. As protein: CGLMEERSGANVLTF.

The count of this clone is one. The rearrangement links TRBV4-3 to TRBJ1-1; no reliable D call. Germline values: CDR1 LGHNA, CDR2 YSLEER. V lost 1 base and J 0 bases, leaving 6 bases between the germline ends. The CDR3 loop spans 14 amino acids. The CDR3 DNA sequence: TGCGCCAGCAGCCAAGGACAAGTGAACACTGAAGCTTTCTTT. It translates to CASSQGQVNTEAFF.

The V call is TRBV5-8, the J call TRBJ1-3, with D uncertain. The CDR3 has 17 residues. V was pared by 0 bases and J by 2 bases, with 15 bases between. Germline assignment: CDR1 SGHTS and CDR2 YDEGEE. CDR3 sequence reads: CASSLDTGPGAGNTIYF. CDR3 coding DNA: TGTGCCAGCAGCTTGGATACCGGGCCCGGCGCTGGAAACACCATATATTTT.

This chain connects TRBV4-3 to TRBJ1-2, with D unclear. The CDR3 is made up of 15 amino acids. CDR1 and CDR2 (germline): LGHNA, YSLEER. Trimming took 0 bases from V and 4 from J, leaving 12 bases between them. The CDR3 DNA reads as TGCGCCAGCAGCCAAGAAGAGGTAGACTTCTATGGCTACACCTTC. This sequence encodes CASSQEEVDFYGYTF.

The chain recombines TRBV18 with TRBJ1-1; D unresolved. The CDR3 totals 15 residues. V lost 5 bases and J 1 base, leaving 14 bases between the germline ends. CDR1 is KGHSH and CDR2 is LQKENI in the germline V gene. CDR3 sequence: CASSSVSEGNTEAFF. CDR3 bases: TGTGCCAGCTCATCCGTCTCTGAGGGGAACACTGAAGCTTTCTTT.

The chain combines TRBV11-1 with TRBJ2-3; the match to TRBD2 covers 15 bases. Germline CDR1 and CDR2: SGHAT and FQDESV (reference sequence). This CDR3 has 18 amino acids. The trim removed 3 bases at V and 10 bases at J, leaving 14 bases unmatched. Written as DNA, the CDR3 is TGTGCCAGCAGCTTCACCCCGGGACTAGCGGGGGGCACGGGTCCGCAGTATTTT. Translation gives CASSFTPGLAGGTGPQYF.

The rearrangement uses TRBV19 and TRBJ2-2; 12 nucleotides agree with TRBD2. In germline, CDR1 is LNHDA, CDR2 SQIVND (reference sequence). J was trimmed by 4 bases and V by 6 bases; bases with no gene match: 9. The CDR3 has 17 residues. This chain's CDR3 is CASRKTSGSLGTGELFF. DNA for the CDR3: TGTGCCAGTAGGAAGACTAGCGGGAGTCTCGGCACCGGGGAGCTGTTTTTT. Complete variable domain (other parts from reference TRBV19 and TRBJ2-2): DGGITQSPKYLFRKEGQNVTLSCEQNLNHDAMYWYRQDPGQGLRLIYYSQIVNDFQKGDIAEGYSVSREKKESFPLTVTSAQKNPTAFYLCASRKTSGSLGTGELFFGEGSRLTVL.

The genes are TRBV7-6 and TRBJ2-7, with D possibly matching TRBD1 (5 bases). Trimming pared 4 bases from V and 5 bases from J, leaving 15 bases between. Germline lookup yields CDR1 SGHVS and CDR2 FNYEAQ. This CDR3 has 14 residues. As DNA, the CDR3 is TGTGCCAGCAGCTCCGACAGCCGGGCCGACGAGCAGTACTTC. Its translation: CASSSDSRADEQYF.

The CDR3 loop is CASSILGLLGNQPQHF. In nucleotides, the CDR3 is TGTGCCAGTAGTATCCTGGGCCTTCTTGGCAATCAGCCCCAGCATTTT. This rearrangement joins TRBV19 to TRBJ1-5; D not certain. The CDR3 consists of 16 residues. V gave up 3 bases and J gave up 2 bases, with 14 bases separating them. Germline CDR1 reads LNHDA; CDR2 reads SQIVND (reference sequence).

Written as DNA, the CDR3 is TGCGCCAGCAGCCAAGCCCGGTCGGGGGTCGGGGATGGAGAGCAGTACTTC. Protein: CASSQARSGVGDGEQYF. The gene calls are TRBV4-3 and TRBJ2-7; D might be TRBD2 (6 bases). Germline V gives CDR1 LGHNA, CDR2 YSLEER. Trimming took 1 base from V and 7 from J, leaving 23 bases between them. The CDR3 extends over 17 amino acids.

This chain connects TRBV5-4 to TRBJ1-2; D unclear. Between the trimmed V and J ends, which lost 4 bases and 3 bases, there was a span of 16 bases. CDR3 size: 15 residues. Germline-derived CDR1 and CDR2 are SGHNT and YYREEE (reference sequence). The CDR3 nucleotides are TGTGCCAGCAGCCCGTACCCACCGAGCGACTATGGCTACACCTTC. Translation: CASSPYPPSDYGYTF.

V is TRBV14 and J is TRBJ2-3, with D perhaps given as TRBD1 or TRBD2 (5 bases each). Germline CDR1 is SGHDN and CDR2 is FVKESK. The CDR3 runs to 16 residues. Trimming pared 0 bases from V and 5 bases from J, leaving 15 bases between. This CDR3 is CASSQEMGREGDTQYF. The CDR3 DNA reads TGTGCCAGCAGCCAAGAAATGGGGCGAGAGGGAGATACGCAGTATTTT. The full variable domain, rest sourced from reference TRBV14 and TRBJ2-3, is EAGVTQFPSHSVIEKGQTVTLRCDPISGHDNLYWYRRVMGKEIKFLLHFVKESKQDESGMPNNRFLAERTGGTYSTLKVQPAELEDSGVYFCASSQEMGREGDTQYFGPGTRLTVL.

The CDR3 DNA is TGCGCCAGCAGCTGGGGGACGGAAAACATTCAGTACTTC. Translating gives CASSWGTENIQYF. V gene TRBV5-1 combines with J gene TRBJ2-4; D is perhaps TRBD1 or TRBD2 (5 bases each). The ends were cut back, 3 bases at V and 5 bases at J, with 9 bases in the middle. CDR3 length equals 13 residues. Per the germline V gene, CDR1 is SGHRS and CDR2 is YFSETQ.

In its sample, this clone was seen once. This chain connects TRBV19 to TRBJ1-1, with D possibly TRBD1 on 6 matching bases. From germline, CDR1 is LNHDA and CDR2 SQIVND (reference sequence). The ends were cut back, 7 bases at V and 3 bases at J, with 12 bases in the middle. The CDR3 spans 13 residues. The CDR3, as DNA: TGTGCCAGTAAGCAGGGGCCGTACACTGAAGCTTTCTTT. This translates into CASKQGPYTEAFF.

This clone was picked up one time. The J gene is TRBJ2-7, the V gene TRBV28, with D possibly being TRBD1 (5 bases). Germline loops: CDR1 MDHEN, CDR2 SYDVKM. With 6 bases removed from V and 4 bases from J, the gap between germline ends came to 19 bases. The CDR3 runs to 15 residues. CDR3 in amino acids: CASRPSVQGRYEQYF. As DNA, the CDR3 is TGTGCCAGCAGACCCTCAGTGCAGGGAAGGTACGAGCAGTACTTC. The complete variable domain, with remaining parts taken from reference TRBV28 and TRBJ2-7, reads DVKVTQSSRYLVKRTGEKVFLECVQDMDHENMFWYRQDPGLGLRLIYFSYDVKMKEKGDIPEGYSVSREKKERFSLILESASTNQTSMYLCASRPSVQGRYEQYFGPGTRLTVT.